What follows are 17 T cell receptor beta chains derived from one specimen sequenced in a study of post-analysis software for immune sequencing data. Broader study findings: Relative to controls, patients had 5 or 6 TRBV segments at higher frequency, with TRBV5-6, TRBV5-1 and TRBV20-1 among these.

Their antigens remain unidentified. Carried by the TCR beta cDNA libraries were unique molecular identifiers. TCRdb recomputed calls from the PCR reads with MiXCR, one row per CDR3 protein. Among approximately 630,000 distinct CDR3 sequences, 55% to 70% were seen once, and the ten largest hold about 10%. The sequenced material came from blood. Receptors originate from a girl aged 2 to 10 with multiple sclerosis.

This clonotype appeared a single time. The rearrangement links TRBV3-1 to TRBJ1-2; D might be TRBD1 (6 bases). Between the trimmed V and J ends, which lost 4 bases and 6 bases, there was a span of 18 bases. The CDR3 covers 15 residues. Germline lookup yields CDR1 LGHDT and CDR2 YNNKEL (reference sequence). The CDR3, as DNA: TGTGCCAGCAGCCCCTGGCGGGGGGCCACGGATGGCTACACCTTC. It translates to CASSPWRGATDGYTF.

There are a few counts of this clonotype. The genes are TRBV18 and TRBJ1-2; no definite D call. The CDR3 spans 13 residues. Germline CDR1 is KGHSH and CDR2 is LQKENI. V lost 0 bases and J 6 bases, leaving 8 bases between the germline ends. CDR3: CASSPPTRDGYTF. The CDR3 region has the DNA TGTGCCAGCTCACCACCCACGAGGGATGGCTACACCTTC. The full variable domain, completed using reference TRBV18 and TRBJ1-2, is NAGVMQNPRHLVRRRGQEARLRCSPMKGHSHVYWYRQLPEEGLKFMVYLQKENIIDESGMPKERFSAEFPKEGPSILRIQQVVRGDSAAYFCASSPPTRDGYTFGSGTRLTVV.

The chain joins TRBV5-5 to TRBJ2-1; D possibly corresponds to TRBD2 (5 bases). The CDR3 consists of 17 residues. Trimming took 4 bases from V and 8 from J, leaving 25 bases between them. Germline CDR1 reads SGHKS; CDR2 reads YYEKEE (reference sequence). The CDR3 coding sequence is TGTGCCAGCAGCCCCGATCGGGGTAGAGGGATCACCGATGAGCAGTTCTTC. Its protein is CASSPDRGRGITDEQFF.

The CDR3 spells CASSQETDTGELFF. The DNA of the CDR3 is TGTGCCAGCAGCCAAGAAACTGACACCGGGGAGCTGTTTTTT. The chain is built from TRBV4-2 and TRBJ2-2; D uncertain. The germline CDR1 and CDR2 sequences are LGHNA and YNFKEQ. V lost 0 bases and J lost 3, with 5 bases in between. This CDR3 is 14 amino acids long.

This clonotype has only a few counts. The chain employs TRBV29-1 and TRBJ1-2; TRBD1 agrees at 7 bases. The germline gives CDR1 SQVTM, CDR2 ANQGSEA. This CDR3 has 11 residues. After removal of 4 bases from V and 6 bases from J, the junction contained 2 bases not matched to a gene. The CDR3 here is CSVGTGDGYTF. CDR3 coding DNA: TGCAGCGTTGGAACAGGGGATGGCTACACCTTC.

With respect to this clonotype: The germline gene is not matched at one end of the junction; a read error may be the cause. The chain couples TRBV6-1 to TRBJ2-5, with a possible D match to TRBD2 (7 bases). This CDR3 spans 14 amino acids. Germline V gene lookup returns CDR1 MNHNS and CDR2 SASEGT. In nucleotides, the CDR3 is TGTGCCAGCAGGGAAGCGGCAGGGGCGGGAGAGCAGTACTTC. It translates to CASREAAGAGEQYF.

V and J are TRBV4-1 and TRBJ2-7; D gene ambiguous. This CDR3 comprises 14 residues. V shed 0 bases and J shed 3 bases, with 9 bases lying between them. The V gene's germline CDR1 is MGHRA and CDR2 YSYEKL. CDR3 DNA: TGCGCCAGCAGCCAAGATCGAACCTACTACGAGCAGTACTTC. This gives the protein CASSQDRTYYEQYF.

This clonotype was counted between two and nine times. The chain links TRBV16 to TRBJ2-7; D is undetermined. Germline CDR1 reads KGHSY; CDR2 reads FQNENV. This CDR3 has 14 residues. With 0 bases removed from V and 3 bases from J, the gap between germline ends came to 9 bases. The CDR3 reads CASSQSSGFYEQYF. CDR3 sequence (DNA): TGTGCCAGCAGCCAATCGTCCGGCTTCTACGAGCAGTACTTC.

This clonotype turned up a few times. The CDR3 DNA follows: TGTGCCAGTAGTATATCCCCCCTAGGGCGGGAACCACTGTACAATGAGCAGTTCTTC. It encodes CASSISPLGREPLYNEQFF. J is TRBJ2-1 and V is TRBV19; tentative D call: TRBD2 (6 bases). Germline-derived CDR1 and CDR2 are LNHDA and SQIVND (reference sequence). V lost 2 bases and J 4 bases, leaving 24 bases between the germline ends. The CDR3 is 19 amino acids.

The rearrangement joins TRBV7-3 to TRBJ2-2; no reliable D call. In germline, CDR1 is SGHTA, CDR2 FQGTGA. V lost 5 bases and J lost 6, with 13 bases in between. The CDR3 is 14 residues long. The CDR3, as DNA: TGTGCCAGCAGCATGGACCTCCCAGCCGGGGAGCTGTTTTTT. Its protein is CASSMDLPAGELFF. Supplemented by reference TRBV7-3 and TRBJ2-2, the full variable domain reads GAGVSQTPSNKVTEKGKYVELRCDPISGHTALYWYRQSLGQGPEFLIYFQGTGAADDSGLPNDRFFAVRPEGSVSTLKIQRTERGDSAVYLCASSMDLPAGELFFGEGSRLTVL.

CDR3 sequence (DNA): TGCGCCAGCTCAAAAGGGGGGCGAGGTAGTTGGAATGAGCAGTTCTTC. This sequence encodes CASSKGGRGSWNEQFF. The chain links TRBV5-1 to TRBJ2-1; either TRBD1 or TRBD2 may supply D (6 bases each). CDR1 SGHRS and CDR2 YFSETQ come from the germline V gene. This CDR3 region has 16 residues. V was pared by 7 bases and J by 7 bases, with 24 bases between.

The gene calls are TRBV5-1 and TRBJ2-1; D is possibly TRBD2 (6 bases). Germline V gene data show CDR1 as SGHRS and CDR2 as YFSETQ. Between the trimmed V and J ends, which lost 2 bases and 7 bases, there was a span of 10 bases. This CDR3 has 13 amino acids. CDR3 region: CASSFRRENEQFF. The DNA of the CDR3 is TGCGCCAGCAGCTTTAGGCGGGAAAATGAGCAGTTCTTC.

The V call is TRBV7-2, the J call TRBJ2-5; weak D call: TRBD2 (6 bases). V lost 0 bases and J lost 4, with 12 bases in between. The CDR3 extends over 15 amino acids. Germline lookup yields CDR1 SGHTA and CDR2 FQGNSA. The CDR3 here is CASSLAGRSLETQYF. In DNA, the CDR3 is TGTGCCAGCAGCTTAGCGGGGAGGAGTTTAGAGACCCAGTACTTC.

V usage is TRBV4-2 and J usage is TRBJ2-1, with D unresolved. This CDR3 region has 15 residues. The germline V gene has CDR1 LGHNA and CDR2 YNFKEQ. Trimming left V 0 bases short and J 8 bases short, with 14 bases between. This CDR3 reads CASSQEVSRADEQFF. The DNA for the CDR3 is TGTGCCAGCAGCCAAGAGGTTAGCCGGGCCGATGAGCAGTTCTTC.

The rearrangement uses TRBV3-1 and TRBJ2-5, with 11 bases lining up with TRBD2. J gave up 3 bases and V 4 bases, and 4 bases lay outside the gene matches. Germline values: CDR1 LGHDT, CDR2 YNNKEL (reference sequence). This CDR3 has 15 amino acids. The DNA for the CDR3 is TGTGCCAGCAGCCGTCCGACTAGCGGGAAAGAGACCCAGTACTTC. Protein: CASSRPTSGKETQYF.

The chain is built from TRBV11-2 and TRBJ2-7; TRBD2 is a possible D gene (6 bases). The length of the CDR3 is 16 residues. V was clipped by 4 bases and J by 5 bases, with 21 bases between them. Germline V gene data show CDR1 as SGHAT and CDR2 as FQNNGV. CDR3 region: CASSSFREPNPHEQYF. Here the CDR3 DNA reads TGTGCCAGCAGCTCATTCCGGGAGCCTAACCCCCACGAGCAGTACTTC. Full variable domain (rest looked up from reference TRBV11-2 and TRBJ2-7): EAGVAQSPRYKIIEKRQSVAFWCNPISGHATLYWYQQILGQGPKLLIQFQNNGVVDDSQLPKDRFSAERLKGVDSTLKIQPAKLEDSAVYLCASSSFREPNPHEQYFGPGTRLTVT.

There are a few counts of this clonotype. This chain joins TRBV7-9 and TRBJ2-1, with 12 bases lining up with TRBD2. V was clipped by 6 bases and J by 4 bases; unmatched bases: 4. CDR1 SEHNR and CDR2 FQNEAQ come from the germline V gene (reference sequence). CDR3 length equals 15 residues. The CDR3 spells CASRGLAGPYNEQFF. The CDR3 nucleotides read TGTGCCAGCAGGGGACTAGCGGGTCCTTACAATGAGCAGTTCTTC.